Listed below are T cell receptor beta chains from one sample, sequenced in a study of T cell changes during pregnancy in multiple sclerosis. The protocol was immunoSEQ multiplex PCR, while the TCRdb copy is restricted to in-frame clones and leaves out a portion. The sample includes 58,000 or so clones, 70% to 90% of them seen just once. The source was peripheral blood, collected after pregnancy. The receptor set was obtained from a female donor with multiple sclerosis, enrolled in a pregnancy study. Each CDR3 is given with its conserved first and last residue. The order of the fields is clone size, D gene, J gene, V gene, CDR3 protein, CDR3 DNA. D genes are given only for firm matches. Expanded clones get a size class; other rows say once, few or many, or leave the size out.

>NA|TRBD1|TRBJ2-7|TRBV27
CASGQVGFYEQYF
TGTGCCTCCGGACAGGTTGGTTTCTACGAGCAGTACTTC
>NA|TRBD1|TRBJ1-1|TRBV6-6
CASSYEGAGTEAFF
TGTGCCAGCAGTTACGAGGGGGCAGGCACTGAAGCTTTCTTT
>once|TRBD1|TRBJ1-4|TRBV2
CASSGGTGDEKLFF
TGTGCCAGCAGTGGGGGGACAGGGGATGAAAAACTGTTTTTT
>once|TRBD1|TRBJ2-7|TRBV7-9
CATMIGTGAEQYF
TGTGCCACCATGATCGGGACAGGGGCCGAGCAGTACTTC
>NA|TRBD1|TRBJ1-2|TRBV10-3
CAISADRANYGYTF
TGTGCCATCAGCGCGGACAGGGCGAACTATGGCTACACCTTC
>NA|TRBD1|TRBJ1-6|TRBV29-1
CSVATGTDNSPLHF
TGCAGCGTGGCAACCGGGACAGATAATTCACCCCTCCACTTT
>NA|NA|TRBJ2-7|TRBV6-1
CASSRGIYEQYF
TGTGCCAGCAGTAGAGGAATCTACGAGCAGTACTTC
>NA|NA|TRBJ1-3|TRBV6-6
CASLQGHSGNTIYF
TGTGCCAGCCTTCAGGGTCACTCTGGAAACACCATATATTTT
>NA|NA|TRBJ1-4|TRBV6-4
CASSEAGGDEKLFF
TGTGCCAGCAGTGAGGCTGGGGGGGATGAAAAACTGTTTTTT
>NA|TRBD2|TRBJ2-1|TRBV11-3
CASSLGLAGAHYNEQFF
TGTGCCAGCAGCTTAGGGCTAGCGGGGGCGCATTACAATGAGCAGTTCTTC
>NA|TRBD1|TRBJ1-1|TRBV9
CASSLLDRLNTEAFF
TGTGCCAGCAGCCTTCTGGACAGGTTGAACACTGAAGCTTTCTTT
>NA|NA|TRBJ2-7|TRBV5-6
CASSLADTSSYEQYF
TGTGCCAGCAGCTTGGCGGATACTAGCTCCTACGAGCAGTACTTC
>NA|NA|TRBJ1-3|TRBV4-1
CASSQDTGTGNTIYF
TGCGCCAGCAGCCAAGATACAGGGACCGGAAACACCATATATTTT
>NA|TRBD2|TRBJ2-5|TRBV9
CASSVHLGGTSGQETQYF
TGTGCCAGCAGCGTACACCTCGGGGGGACTAGCGGCCAAGAGACCCAGTACTTC
>NA|NA|TRBJ2-1|TRBV7-9
CASSLGSRGPYNEQFF
TGTGCCAGCAGCTTAGGTTCGCGGGGACCGTACAATGAGCAGTTCTTC
>once|TRBD2|TRBJ2-7|TRBV11-2
CASSLLRGSSYEQYF
TGTGCCAGCAGCTTATTGCGGGGGTCCTCCTACGAGCAGTACTTC
>NA|NA|TRBJ1-1|TRBV5-4
CASSLGQVNTEAFF
TGTGCCAGCAGCTTGGGACAGGTGAACACTGAAGCTTTCTTT
>few|NA|TRBJ1-5|TRBV14
CASSPGGHQPQHF
TGTGCCAGCAGCCCCGGAGGACATCAGCCCCAGCATTTT
>once|NA|TRBJ1-4|TRBV7-9
CASSLAGRGELFF
TGTGCCAGCAGCTTAGCGGGCAGGGGAGAACTGTTTTTT
>NA|NA|TRBJ2-7|TRBV7-8
CASAHGRGSADEQYF
TGTGCCAGCGCCCACGGGAGAGGGAGTGCGGACGAGCAGTACTTC
>NA|NA|TRBJ2-1|TRBV5-4
CASSFRGEQFF
TGTGCCAGCAGCTTTAGGGGTGAGCAGTTCTTC
>few|NA|TRBJ1-1|TRBV30
CAWTRRGTEAFF
TGTGCCTGGACACGACGGGGCACTGAAGCTTTCTTT
>few|TRBD1|TRBJ1-3|TRBV12-5
CASGLQGAGNTIYF
TGTGCTAGTGGTCTACAGGGGGCTGGAAACACCATATATTTT
>NA|TRBD2|TRBJ2-3|TRBV5-6
CASSPGTSGADTQYF
TGTGCCAGCAGCCCCGGGACTAGCGGGGCAGATACGCAGTATTTT
>NA|TRBD1|TRBJ1-1|TRBV7-3
CASSSDRDTEAFF
TGTGCCAGCAGCTCCGACAGGGATACTGAAGCTTTCTTT
>NA|NA|TRBJ1-1|TRBV5-1
CASSFSIYSTEAFF
TGCGCCAGCAGCTTTTCTATTTATAGCACTGAAGCTTTCTTT
>once|NA|TRBJ2-3|TRBV5-1
CASSLGGQDTQYF
TGCGCCAGCAGCTTGGGGGGGCAAGATACGCAGTATTTT
>NA|TRBD1|TRBJ2-2|TRBV5-1
CASRSGTGGSGELFF
TGCGCCAGCAGGTCCGGGACAGGGGGCTCCGGGGAGCTGTTTTTT
>once|NA|TRBJ1-5|TRBV7-2
CASSFADQPQHF
TGTGCCAGCAGCTTTGCGGATCAGCCCCAGCATTTT
>once|NA|TRBJ2-7|TRBV29-1
CSASDRPTTYEQYF
TGCAGCGCCTCCGACAGACCAACCACCTACGAGCAGTACTTC
>NA|NA|TRBJ2-1|TRBV19
CASSGGSAYNEQFF
TGTGCCAGTAGTGGGGGGTCAGCCTACAATGAGCAGTTCTTC
>many|NA|TRBJ1-2|TRBV13
CASSLGQVLGYTF
TGTGCCAGCAGCTTAGGACAGGTGTTGGGCTACACCTTC
>NA|TRBD2|TRBJ2-3|TRBV5-1
CASSLVRGGRYTQYF
TGCGCCAGCAGCTTGGTTCGCGGGGGGCGGTATACGCAGTATTTT
>NA|TRBD1|TRBJ1-2|TRBV5-1
CASTIGDSIANYGYTF
TGCGCCAGCACCATCGGGGACAGTATAGCTAACTATGGCTACACCTTC
>NA|NA|TRBJ1-2|TRBV19
CASSRRDTIPYGYTF
TGTGCCAGTAGCCGCCGGGACACAATTCCATATGGCTACACCTTC
>once|TRBD1|TRBJ2-5|TRBV10-3
CAISGLRQGVEETQYF
TGTGCCATCAGTGGCCTACGACAGGGGGTTGAAGAGACCCAGTACTTC
>NA|TRBD1|TRBJ2-1|TRBV11-2
CASSSPDRGPYNEQFF
TGTGCCAGCAGCTCGCCCGACAGGGGGCCGTACAATGAGCAGTTCTTC
>NA|NA|TRBJ2-7|TRBV6-6
CASSYSGVGWYEQYF
TGTGCCAGCAGTTACTCCGGGGTCGGGTGGTACGAGCAGTACTTC
>NA|TRBD1|TRBJ1-5|TRBV6-1
CASSEDRGRLRSNQPQHF
TGTGCCAGCAGCGAAGACAGGGGGCGCCTGAGGAGCAATCAGCCCCAGCATTTT
>NA|TRBD1|TRBJ2-3|TRBV2
CASSRGTGGNTDTQYF
TGTGCCAGCAGTCGGGGGACAGGGGGCAACACAGATACGCAGTATTTT
>NA|NA|TRBJ1-3|TRBV7-2
CASSSQGTPGNTIYF
TGTGCCAGCAGCTCGCAGGGTACCCCTGGAAACACCATATATTTT
>NA|NA|TRBJ1-2|TRBV5-1
CASSLGATSNYGYTF
TGCGCCAGCAGCTTGGGGGCTACCTCTAACTATGGCTACACCTTC
>NA|TRBD1|TRBJ1-3|TRBV30
CALTRGPGNTIYF
TGTGCCCTGACCAGGGGGCCTGGAAACACCATATATTTT
>NA|NA|TRBJ1-5|TRBV7-6
CASSLALPDSYSNQPQHF
TGTGCCAGCAGCTTAGCGCTCCCGGACAGCTATAGCAATCAGCCCCAGCATTTT
>NA|TRBD1|TRBJ2-1|TRBV4-1
CASSRSRDSEQFF
TGCGCCAGCAGCCGTTCCCGGGACAGCGAGCAGTTCTTC
>NA|TRBD1|TRBJ2-2|TRBV6-6
CASTSQGHNTGELFF
TGTGCCAGCACCTCACAGGGGCACAACACCGGGGAGCTGTTTTTT
>once|TRBD1|TRBJ2-7|TRBV4-3
CASSQSLTGGSYEQYF
TGCGCCAGCAGCCAATCCCTCACAGGGGGTTCCTACGAGCAGTACTTC
>NA|NA|TRBJ2-3|TRBV4-3
CASSQDGDTQYF
TGCGCCAGCAGCCAAGACGGGGATACGCAGTATTTT
>NA|TRBD1|TRBJ1-4|TRBV27
CASSSTGINEKLFF
TGTGCCAGCAGTTCGACAGGGATTAATGAAAAACTGTTTTTT
>NA|TRBD1|TRBJ1-2|TRBV6-5
CASSYQLTGGVYGYTF
TGTGCCAGCAGTTACCAGCTAACAGGGGGTGTCTATGGCTACACCTTC
>NA|NA|TRBJ2-7|TRBV28
CASTTAGGLNYEQYF
TGTGCCAGCACTACAGCCGGCGGGCTGAACTACGAGCAGTACTTC
>NA|NA|TRBJ1-1|TRBV30
CAWLRRQVLSGNTEAFF
TGTGCCTGGTTACGCAGACAGGTTCTTTCCGGGAACACTGAAGCTTTCTTT
>NA|TRBD1|TRBJ1-1|TRBV5-1
CASSPRTGWDADTEAFF
TGCGCCAGCAGCCCGCGGACAGGGTGGGATGCGGACACTGAAGCTTTCTTT
>NA|TRBD2|TRBJ2-5|TRBV9
CASGLGAGGVETQYF
TGTGCCAGCGGCTTAGGGGCGGGGGGGGTCGAGACCCAGTACTTC
>NA|NA|TRBJ1-3|TRBV7-6
CASSMRDSGNTIYF
TGTGCCAGCAGTATGAGGGACTCTGGAAACACCATATATTTT